Listed below are T cell receptor beta chains from one sample, sequenced in a study of cytomegalovirus exposure and HLA in healthy donors. Using immunoSEQ multiplex PCR, the repertoire was profiled, and TCRdb retains in-frame clones only, with some absent. Of 150,000 to 250,000 clones listed, more than 65% are singletons. Source material: PBMCs. Receptors were obtained from a girl aged 5 to 17 in good health and CMV-seropositive. Both conserved end residues are part of each CDR3. A D gene is named only where the DNA matches it firmly. Only part of the rows carry a size: once, few, many, or a class if the clone is expanded.

v_call	d_call	clone_size	cdr3_aa
TRBV6-1	TRBD1	.	CASSGSTGDSPLHF
TRBV27	.	few	CASSLGQGQETQYF
TRBV5-1	.	.	CASSLGALGELFF
TRBV19	TRBD1	.	CASSPGQVPDTQYF
TRBV13	.	.	CASSSGGRGYTF
TRBV6-1	.	.	CASRKLRDGNTEAFF
TRBV5-4	.	.	CASSFWQGTNEKLFF
TRBV6-6	.	.	CASSSLYGADTQYF
TRBV11-2	.	.	CASSLVQGITEAFF
TRBV5-4	.	.	CASSLVGGATYSGNTIYF
TRBV6-6	.	.	CASSPTEGTKIYEQYF
TRBV7-2	TRBD1	.	CASSPWDRVVLSRGYTF
TRBV30	.	.	CAWSVAGTEAFF
TRBV27	TRBD2	.	CASSLVALRGGTYEQYF
TRBV2	.	.	CASFLGAGEAFF
TRBV27	TRBD1	.	CASSSRDRYNSPLHF
TRBV6-4	.	.	CASSDSTGRYNEQFF
TRBV7-6	.	.	CASSSDSFIETQYF
TRBV5-5	TRBD1	.	CASSFTGAGYTF
TRBV10-3	.	.	CAIRAETGELFF
TRBV18	.	once	CASSPPVYGESGNTIYF
TRBV21-1	.	.	CASSKGKGENTEAFF
TRBV4-3	TRBD2	.	CASSQRPSGGHTDTQYF
TRBV19	.	.	CASSSRGGESPLHF
TRBV2	TRBD1	.	CASSPWTGGYGYTF
TRBV6-5	TRBD1	.	CASRQQGPANYGYTF
TRBV6-4	.	.	CASSDSLTDTQYF
TRBV5-1	.	once	CASSSVEGAKGYEQYF
TRBV11-2	.	.	CASSTGDSYEQYF
TRBV25-1	TRBD1	.	CASRGTGRAYEQYF
TRBV6-1	.	.	CASRNPGNEAEAFF
TRBV6-6	.	.	CASSYPEGDGKKHF
TRBV4-1	TRBD2	.	CASSQEASGGANEQFF
TRBV19	TRBD1	.	CASSIRRTGLTDTQYF
TRBV6-5	.	few	CASTVTDGTHTQYF
TRBV30	TRBD2	.	CAWSGIGDYYNEQFF
TRBV4-3	.	.	CASSQDRVGQPQHF
TRBV4-3	TRBD2	.	CASSQLLSGGNEQFF
TRBV6-5	.	.	CASSYEGTEAFF
TRBV5-6	.	.	CASSWRASLSGELFF
TRBV10-2	.	.	CATGGGETQYF
TRBV2	.	.	CASSQQGPTDTQYF
TRBV12-5	TRBD2	.	CASGLGSKELAGPPHEQFF
TRBV9	TRBD1	.	CASSGQGSRADTQYF
TRBV6-1	TRBD1	.	CASSGGTGVTDTQYF
TRBV11-3	TRBD2	.	CASSTGTSGGVYAVDF
TRBV7-8	TRBD1	.	CASSLRDSQYSGANVLTF
TRBV6-5	.	.	CASSYTGALNQPQHF
TRBV6-1	TRBD2	once	CASSERGGASGNIQYF
TRBV5-1	TRBD1	.	CASSLVGQGDINEKLFF
TRBV2	.	.	CASSDGQPMNTEAFF
TRBV19	TRBD1	.	CASRAVDRDRLEQYF
TRBV5-4	.	.	CASSSSGEKLFF
TRBV7-6	TRBD2	few	CASSLSPRTSGGAGANVLTF
TRBV6-1	.	many	CASSEYGDTSYEQYF